The 17 T cell receptor beta chains presented below share a single source sample, sequenced in a study of cytomegalovirus exposure and HLA in healthy donors. The primer mix had 60 Vbeta and 13 Jbeta primers. Only in-frame clones appear in the TCRdb table, and some are missing; sequencing was by immunoSEQ multiplex PCR. The table records roughly 130,000 clones, around 8.5% of them present only once. Source material: PBMCs. Receptors were obtained from a man aged 35-49 years in good health and CMV-seronegative.

The gene calls are TRBV2 and TRBJ2-5, with D perhaps matching TRBD1 (6 bases). The ends were cut back, 4 bases at V and 5 bases at J, with 8 bases in the middle. CDR1 is SNHLY and CDR2 is FYNNEI in the germline V gene. The CDR3 runs to 12 residues. Written as DNA, the CDR3 is TGTGCCAGCAGTGTAAGGGGGGAGACCCAGTACTTC. It codes for CASSVRGETQYF.

This chain's CDR3 is CASSEGTGTGNTIYF. CDR3 sequence (DNA): TGTGCCAGCAGCGAAGGGACAGGCACTGGAAACACCATATATTTT. The V and J genes are TRBV7-3 and TRBJ1-3, with 8 bases aligning to TRBD1. The CDR3 is 15 amino acids. V lost 5 bases to trimming and J lost 2 bases; unmatched junction nucleotides: 5. CDR1 is SGHTA, CDR2 FQGTGA, per germline.

This clone was recorded a few times. The chain employs TRBV7-2 and TRBJ2-3, with D perhaps TRBD2 (7 bases). Germline lookup yields CDR1 SGHTA and CDR2 FQGNSA. The CDR3 length is 15 residues. V was cut by 3 bases and J by 2 bases, with 12 bases left in between. CDR3 loop: CASSFWGGPTDTQYF. For the CDR3, the DNA is TGTGCCAGCAGCTTCTGGGGGGGCCCCACAGATACGCAGTATTTT.

A few counts support this clone. CDR3 coding DNA: TGTGCTAGTGGTTTGGTGACCGGGACAGGGGGCACTAACTATGGCTACACCTTC. This codes for CASGLVTGTGGTNYGYTF. The chain has TRBV12-5 and TRBJ1-2; 12 bases match TRBD1. The trim removed 0 bases at V and 0 bases at J, leaving 5 bases unmatched. The CDR3 extends over 18 amino acids. Germline V gene sequence: CDR1 LGHNT, CDR2 FRNRAP.

In its sample, this clone was seen a few times. This chain uses TRBV6-4 with TRBJ2-5, with TRBD2 identical over 13 bases. V dropped 6 bases and J dropped 7; count of bases not matched to a gene: 11. This CDR3 has 16 amino acids. Germline V lookup: CDR1 MRHNA, CDR2 SNTAGT. The CDR3 DNA follows: TGTGCCAGCAGCCTACCGGGACTAGCGGGGCTGTGGACCCAGTACTTC. Residues: CASSLPGLAGLWTQYF.

This clone was observed a handful of times. This chain links TRBV7-9 with TRBJ2-1; the D gene is possibly TRBD1 (8 bases). The CDR3 has 18 residues. V gave up 1 base and J gave up 9 bases, with 25 bases separating them. The germline gives CDR1 SEHNR, CDR2 FQNEAQ (reference sequence). As DNA, the CDR3 is TGTGCCAGCAGCTTAGTGGTAGCCCGGGACAGGTCGGGAGGTGAGCAGTTCTTC. This sequence encodes CASSLVVARDRSGGEQFF.

The DNA of the CDR3 is TGCGCCAGCAGCTTGGGGGGGACAGGGGAAGGAGAGACCCAGTACTTC. Translated: CASSLGGTGEGETQYF. This rearrangement joins TRBV5-1 to TRBJ2-5; the match to TRBD1 covers 10 bases. The V gene end was trimmed by 0 bases and the J gene end by 4 bases; junction bases not matched to a gene: 6. The CDR3 sequence is 16 residues long. Germline V lookup: CDR1 SGHRS, CDR2 YFSETQ.

There are a few counts of this clone. This sequence joins TRBV5-4 and TRBJ2-1; possible D gene TRBD2, 6 bases. Between the trimmed V and J ends, which lost 5 bases and 0 bases, there was a span of 15 bases. The germline gives CDR1 SGHNT, CDR2 YYREEE (reference sequence). This CDR3 region has 16 residues. CDR3 in amino acids: CASRMGLLSSYNEQFF. The CDR3 DNA is TGTGCCAGCAGAATGGGACTCCTCAGCTCCTACAATGAGCAGTTCTTC.

This clone was detected a few times. The chain uses TRBV10-3 and TRBJ2-3; 11 bases are a match to TRBD2. V trimming: 7 bases; J trimming: 8 bases; junction bases outside the gene matches: 8. This CDR3 is 14 amino acids long. In germline, CDR1 is ENHRY, CDR2 SYGVKD. The CDR3, as DNA: TGTGCCATCACCCCACTAGCGGGGGAAGGTACGCAGTATTTT. This translates into CAITPLAGEGTQYF.

This clone was found a few times. The chain employs TRBV19 and TRBJ1-1, with D perhaps TRBD1 (6 bases). The germline V gene has CDR1 LNHDA and CDR2 SQIVND (reference sequence). The CDR3 runs to 14 residues. Trimming removed 8 bases at V and 6 bases at J, with 19 bases between. The CDR3 region is CASSRGGNSPEAFF. The CDR3 coding sequence is TGTGCCAGTTCCCGGGGGGGCAATTCACCTGAAGCTTTCTTT.

V gene TRBV28 combines with J gene TRBJ1-6, with 9 nucleotides matching TRBD1. The germline gives CDR1 MDHEN, CDR2 SYDVKM. This CDR3 has 14 amino acids. V lost 4 bases, J lost 7 bases, and 2 bases stayed unmatched. For the CDR3, the DNA is TGTGCCAGCAGTTGGGGACAGGGCAATTCACCCCTCCACTTT. The encoded protein is CASSWGQGNSPLHF.

This clone has a handful of counts. The V call is TRBV6-5, the J call TRBJ1-3, with a tentative D call TRBD1 (5 bases). The CDR3 loop spans 15 amino acids. Trimming left V 0 bases short and J 0 bases short, with 6 bases between. CDR1 and CDR2 from the germline V gene are MNHEY and SVGAGI. The CDR3, as DNA: TGTGCCAGCAGTTACTCGACAGTCTCTGGAAACACCATATATTTT. Its translation is CASSYSTVSGNTIYF.

CDR3 protein: CASTGTYQETQYF. CDR3 coding DNA: TGTGCCAGCACCGGGACATACCAAGAGACCCAGTACTTC. The chain is built from TRBV11-2 and TRBJ2-5, with a possible D match to TRBD1 (6 bases). The CDR3 is made up of 13 amino acids. V lost 7 bases, J lost 0 bases, and 9 bases lay in between. Germline V gives CDR1 SGHAT, CDR2 FQNNGV.

The chain recombines TRBV6-1 with TRBJ1-1; D is undetermined. The V gene lost 1 base and the J gene lost 3 bases, with 9 bases spanning the gap. Germline assignment: CDR1 MNHNS and CDR2 SASEGT. The CDR3 is made up of 14 amino acids. The DNA of the CDR3 is TGTGCCAGCAGTGAAGAGAGTTTTCACACTGAAGCTTTCTTT. Its translation: CASSEESFHTEAFF.

This clone was seen once. Here the CDR3 reads CASGTSTRDRGYNEQFF. The CDR3 nucleotides read TGTGCTAGTGGTACCAGTACCCGGGACAGGGGCTACAATGAGCAGTTCTTC. The genes are TRBV12-5 and TRBJ2-1, with 10 bases matching TRBD1. The CDR3 spans 17 residues. Germline V gives CDR1 LGHNT, CDR2 FRNRAP. V lost 5 bases, J lost 3 bases, and 10 bases stayed unmatched.

This clone was detected only a few times. V and J are TRBV5-6 and TRBJ1-5; the match to TRBD1 covers 9 bases. The CDR3 sequence is 16 residues long. The V segment lost 3 bases and the J segment 4 bases; nucleotides outside the gene matches: 8. Germline V gene sequence: CDR1 SGHDT, CDR2 YYEEEE. CDR3 protein: CASSSLTGGSNQPQHF. CDR3 coding DNA: TGTGCCAGCAGCTCTTTGACAGGGGGATCGAATCAGCCCCAGCATTTT.

V gene TRBV28 combines with J gene TRBJ2-7; D not resolved. Germline lookup yields CDR1 MDHEN and CDR2 SYDVKM. V lost 3 bases to trimming and J lost 3 bases, with 6 bases between them. The CDR3 sequence is 12 residues long. Here the CDR3 DNA reads TGTGCCAGCAGTTTGGGCATCTACGAGCAGTACTTC. This translates into CASSLGIYEQYF.